This is a list of T cell receptor beta chains from one sample in a study of cytomegalovirus exposure and HLA in healthy donors. Libraries were prepared by immunoSEQ multiplex PCR; TCRdb keeps only in-frame clonotypes and omits some of them. This sample has more than 200,000 clones, with 85% found just once. What was sequenced was PBMCs. These receptors all come from a human donor in good health. The CDR3 runs from the conserved cysteine through the conserved F or W. The order of the fields is D gene, J gene, V gene, clone size, CDR3 protein, CDR3 DNA. The D gene is left open where the match is weak. Size is omitted from some rows. Given values are once, few, many or a class for expanded clones.

>-|TRBJ1-1|TRBV7-9|-
CASSLELMNTEAFF
TGTGCCAGCAGCTTAGAACTGATGAACACTGAAGCTTTCTTT
>-|TRBJ1-5|TRBV6-1|-
CASSEMAGYSNQPQHF
TGTGCCAGCAGTGAAATGGCGGGGTATAGCAATCAGCCCCAGCATTTT
>-|TRBJ2-1|TRBV4-2|-
CASSRAGDEQFF
TGTGCCAGCAGCCGGGCAGGGGATGAGCAGTTCTTC
>TRBD1|TRBJ1-4|TRBV4-3|-
CASSQVQGVNEKLFF
TGCGCCAGCAGCCAAGTACAGGGGGTTAATGAAAAACTGTTTTTT
>TRBD1|TRBJ2-2|TRBV11-1|few
CASSSRRGLTGELFF
TGTGCCAGCAGCTCCCGAAGGGGGCTGACCGGGGAGCTGTTTTTT
>TRBD2|TRBJ2-1|TRBV9|-
CASSAQWEGNNEQFF
TGTGCCAGCAGCGCTCAATGGGAGGGAAACAATGAGCAGTTCTTC
>TRBD1|TRBJ1-2|TRBV9|-
CASSARQGTGYTF
TGTGCCAGCAGCGCCCGACAGGGGACTGGCTACACCTTC
>-|TRBJ2-7|TRBV5-6|-
CASSWAGGYEQYF
TGTGCCAGCAGCTGGGCCGGGGGCTACGAGCAGTACTTC
>-|TRBJ2-7|TRBV6-5|-
CASSNGQSYEQYF
TGTGCCAGCAGCAACGGACAGTCCTACGAGCAGTACTTC
>TRBD1|TRBJ1-1|TRBV10-3|-
CAISESATGAGTEAFF
TGTGCCATCAGTGAGTCCGCGACAGGGGCGGGCACTGAAGCTTTCTTT
>TRBD2|TRBJ2-7|TRBV10-3|-
CAITGTSGSDEQYF
TGTGCCATCACCGGGACTAGCGGGAGCGACGAGCAGTACTTC
>TRBD2|TRBJ2-2|TRBV27|-
CASRVPGLGLTGELFF
TGTGCCAGCAGAGTACCGGGACTAGGTCTCACCGGGGAGCTGTTTTTT
>TRBD1|TRBJ2-1|TRBV28|-
CASSNRGYTYNEQFF
TGTGCCAGCAGTAACAGGGGCTATACCTACAATGAGCAGTTCTTC
>TRBD1|TRBJ2-3|TRBV7-3|-
CASSRLGTGDADTQYF
TGTGCCAGCAGCCGCCTGGGTACAGGGGATGCAGATACGCAGTATTTT
>TRBD1|TRBJ2-7|TRBV4-1|-
CASSQRQGEGYEQYF
TGCGCCAGCAGCCAGAGACAGGGGGAGGGCTACGAGCAGTACTTC
>-|TRBJ2-5|TRBV5-1|-
CASSSSGETQYF
TGCGCCAGCAGCTCCTCCGGGGAGACCCAGTACTTC
>-|TRBJ1-2|TRBV6-6|few
CASSRDYGYTF
TGTGCCAGCAGCCGGGACTATGGCTACACCTTC
>-|TRBJ2-3|TRBV7-9|-
CASSPTRDTQYF
TGTGCCAGCAGCCCGACTCGGGATACGCAGTATTTT
>-|TRBJ1-2|TRBV2|-
CATLPGKEHGYTF
TGTGCCACCTTACCAGGCAAAGAGCATGGCTACACCTTC
>TRBD1|TRBJ2-7|TRBV11-2|-
CASSFDRVVGEQYF
TGTGCCAGCAGCTTTGACAGGGTGGTTGGGGAGCAGTACTTC
>TRBD1|TRBJ1-2|TRBV5-1|few
CASSGGTGAQGYYGYTF
TGCGCCAGCAGCGGAGGGACAGGGGCTCAGGGGTACTATGGCTACACCTTC
>-|TRBJ1-2|TRBV29-1|few
CSGTHEGRGTYGYTF
TGCAGCGGGACCCATGAGGGGCGGGGGACCTATGGCTACACCTTC
>TRBD1|TRBJ1-1|TRBV28|-
CASSSYGQGNTEAFF
TGTGCCAGCAGCTCCTACGGACAGGGAAACACTGAAGCTTTCTTT
>TRBD1|TRBJ1-2|TRBV29-1|-
CSARQGYDYGYTF
TGCAGCGCCAGACAGGGGTATGACTATGGCTACACCTTC
>TRBD1|TRBJ2-7|TRBV29-1|-
CSASGTVAYEQYF
TGCAGCGCTTCCGGGACAGTCGCCTACGAGCAGTACTTC
>TRBD1|TRBJ1-5|TRBV19|-
CASSIGTGLNQPQHF
TGTGCCAGTAGTATCGGGACAGGGTTAAATCAGCCCCAGCATTTT
>-|TRBJ2-3|TRBV5-5|-
CASSLEWGSDTQYF
TGTGCCAGCAGCTTGGAATGGGGCTCCGATACGCAGTATTTT
>-|TRBJ2-6|TRBV18|-
CASSPMSGSGANVLTF
TGTGCCAGCTCACCAATGTCAGGCTCTGGGGCCAACGTCCTGACTTTC
>TRBD2|TRBJ2-1|TRBV18|-
CASSPTSGSAEQFF
TGTGCCAGCTCACCAACTAGCGGGAGCGCTGAGCAGTTCTTC
>TRBD2|TRBJ2-1|TRBV5-1|-
CASSLELAGVSNEQFF
TGCGCCAGCAGCTTGGAACTAGCGGGTGTGAGCAATGAGCAGTTCTTC
>-|TRBJ1-5|TRBV7-2|few
CASSLRGQPQHF
TGTGCCAGCAGCTTAAGGGGTCAGCCCCAGCATTTT
>TRBD1|TRBJ1-1|TRBV10-3|-
CAISAGTGKTEAFF
TGTGCCATCAGTGCCGGGACAGGGAAAACTGAAGCTTTCTTT
>-|TRBJ2-5|TRBV6-5|-
CASSLSRAGKTQYF
TGTGCCAGCAGTTTGAGCAGGGCAGGAAAGACCCAGTACTTC
>-|TRBJ2-5|TRBV5-1|-
CASSLGGRTGGQETQYF
TGCGCCAGCAGCTTGGGAGGGAGGACCGGGGGACAAGAGACCCAGTACTTC
>-|TRBJ1-4|TRBV12-5|-
CASGRLQGSPNEKLFF
TGTGCTAGTGGTCGCCTACAGGGCTCTCCTAATGAAAAACTGTTTTTT
>-|TRBJ2-1|TRBV5-6|-
CASSLVSYNEQFF
TGTGCCAGCAGCTTGGTGAGTTACAATGAGCAGTTCTTC
>TRBD1|TRBJ1-1|TRBV18|-
CASSPGTGVSEAFF
TGTGCCAGCTCACCCGGGACAGGGGTTTCTGAAGCTTTCTTT
>-|TRBJ2-7|TRBV7-8|-
CASSLGAGASYEQYF
TGTGCCAGCAGCTTAGGGGCAGGGGCGTCCTACGAGCAGTACTTC
>TRBD2|TRBJ2-1|TRBV6-5|-
CASSPGTSGKPEQFF
TGTGCCAGCAGTCCTGGGACTAGCGGGAAACCCGAGCAGTTCTTC
>-|TRBJ2-3|TRBV5-1|-
CASSLDSSTDTQYF
TGCGCCAGCAGCTTAGACAGTTCCACAGATACGCAGTATTTT
>TRBD1|TRBJ1-6|TRBV2|once
CASSSADRASSPLHF
TGTGCCAGCAGTTCAGCCGACAGGGCTTCTTCACCCCTCCACTTT
>-|TRBJ2-7|TRBV21-1|once
CASSKGQGIYEQYF
TGTGCCAGCAGCAAGGGACAGGGAATCTACGAGCAGTACTTC
>-|TRBJ2-5|TRBV4-1|-
CASSQDMVLAETQYF
TGCGCCAGCAGCCAAGATATGGTTCTAGCTGAGACCCAGTACTTC
>TRBD2|TRBJ2-3|TRBV28|-
CASRGTGLAVTDTQYF
TGTGCCAGCAGGGGAACGGGACTAGCCGTCACAGATACGCAGTATTTT
>-|TRBJ2-7|TRBV19|-
CASQTRGGVTYEQYF
TGTGCCAGTCAAACTCGAGGGGGGGTGACCTACGAGCAGTACTTC
>-|TRBJ2-3|TRBV27|-
CASSPPVQGGRTDTQYF
TGTGCCAGCAGTCCTCCTGTTCAGGGTGGACGCACAGATACGCAGTATTTT
>-|TRBJ1-2|TRBV9|-
CASSVFNSNGYTF
TGTGCCAGCAGCGTATTTAATAGTAATGGCTACACCTTC